Each of the 4 T cell receptor beta chains below was sequenced from the same sample in a study of identical twins. TCRdb re-called the 5' RACE reads with MiXCR, one entry per CDR3 protein. The top ten hold 1.5% to 2% of the sample, which has hundreds of thousands of distinct CDR3 sequences, less than 7% seen once. Sequenced: naive T cells sorted from blood. The receptors were gathered from a man younger than 35 in good health.

This clonotype was recorded a few times. The chain links TRBV30 to TRBJ1-1; the D is unclear. CDR3 length: 13 residues. The V end was cut by 4 bases, the J end by 8 bases, with 17 bases between. Germline CDR1 is GTSNPN and CDR2 is SVGIG (reference sequence). DNA for the CDR3: TGTGCCTGGATCACTTCAATGGGTGGCGAAGCTTTCTTT. It translates to CAWITSMGGEAFF.

The table lists this clonotype with a few counts. This chain's CDR3 is CAWGGRREPRTDTQYF. CDR3 sequence (DNA): TGTGCCTGGGGAGGTCGACGGGAGCCCCGCACAGATACGCAGTATTTT. The rearrangement joins TRBV30 to TRBJ2-3; D may be TRBD2 (6 bases). V lost 5 bases to trimming and J lost 1 base, with 19 bases between them. This CDR3 is built from 16 residues. Germline V gene lookup returns CDR1 GTSNPN and CDR2 SVGIG (reference sequence).

This clonotype showed up many times. This chain joins TRBV12-3 or TRBV12-4 and TRBJ2-1; D not resolved. The CDR3 spans 15 residues. Trimming removed 4 bases at V and 6 bases at J, with 16 bases between. Written as DNA, the CDR3 is TGTGCCAGCAGTTCAGACTGGTCCCCAGGCAATGAGCAGTTCTTC. As protein: CASSSDWSPGNEQFF.

This clonotype showed up just a few times. The V and J genes are TRBV5-1 and TRBJ2-2, with TRBD1 matching 7 bases. CDR1 is SGHRS, CDR2 YFSETQ, per germline. This CDR3 is 18 amino acids long. Trimming at V came to 1 base and at J to 5 bases, leaving 14 bases not matched to a gene. CDR3 nucleotides: TGCGCCAGCAGCTTGTTTGAGGGCTCGGCAGGGGGTACCGGGGAGCTGTTTTTT. This translates into CASSLFEGSAGGTGELFF.